These 26 T cell receptor beta chains share one sample of origin, sequenced in a study of shared clonotypes between healthy human individuals (dated by TCRdb to about 2020). The library relied on the immunoSEQ multiplex PCR assay. Held by TCRdb, this immuneACCESS table contains in-frame sequences only and omits some clones. Under half of the omission traces to an unresolved V gene where checked; the cause of the rest is unknown. For this sample the table gives 450,000 to 500,000 clones, of which around 85% were detected only once. Roughly 13% of the sample belongs to the ten largest clones. The sequenced sample was PBMCs. The receptors here all came from a woman between 35 and 50 years old in good health. Some clones in this sample may be carry-over from other donors' samples.

V is TRBV7-2 and J is TRBJ1-1, with 7 positions matching TRBD1. Trimming removed 5 bases from V and 4 bases from J; junction bases left unmatched: 4. The length of the CDR3 is 13 residues. CDR1 and CDR2 (germline): SGHTA, FQGNSA. The CDR3 loop reads CASSDRAGTEAFF. DNA of the CDR3: TGTGCCAGCAGCGACAGGGCGGGCACTGAAGCTTTCTTT.

Comments on this clone: A far more abundant clone sits one base away, making this likely a read error. The sample carries other DNA sequences with the same CDR3. This rearrangement joins TRBV7-2 to TRBJ1-2, with TRBD1 identical over 7 bases. The CDR3 runs to 14 residues. Germline values: CDR1 SGHTA, CDR2 FQGNSA. CDR3 nucleotide sequence: TGTGCCAGCAGCTGGAGACAGGGTGGGAATGGATACACCTTC. Translation gives CASSWRQGGNGYTF.

CDR3 nucleotides: TGTGCCAGCAGCTTGCCTGGACAGGCCCAAGAGACCCAGTACTTC. Translating it yields CASSLPGQAQETQYF. The J gene is TRBJ2-5, the V gene TRBV5-4; 7 bases line up with TRBD1. Per the germline V gene, CDR1 is SGHNT and CDR2 is YYREEE (reference sequence). Trimming removed 1 base from V and 1 base from J; junction bases left unmatched: 4. This CDR3 spans 15 amino acids.

In its sample, this clone was seen a few times. The chain carries TRBV28 and TRBJ1-2; TRBD1 is a possible D gene (5 bases). Germline CDR1 reads MDHEN; CDR2 reads SYDVKM. Trimming left V 2 bases short and J 3 bases short, with 13 bases between. The CDR3 spans 15 residues. The CDR3 nucleotides are TGTGCCAGCAGTTTACCCACCGGGACGGACTATGGCTACACCTTC. It yields the protein CASSLPTGTDYGYTF.

The J gene is TRBJ1-2, the V gene TRBV25-1; D is uncertain. Germline V gene sequence: CDR1 MGHDK, CDR2 SYGVNS. The length of the CDR3 is 13 residues. V was clipped by 6 bases and J by 8 bases, with 16 bases between them. Here the CDR3 DNA reads TGTGCCAGCAGCGGCTTACTAGACGCCGGCTACACCTTC. Translating gives CASSGLLDAGYTF.

The chain employs TRBV7-3 and TRBJ1-1; the D is unclear. This CDR3 contains 15 residues. CDR1 and CDR2 (germline): SGHTA, FQGTGA. Trimming pared 2 bases from V and 1 base from J, leaving 11 bases between. This CDR3 reads CASSLEGQPNTEAFF. The CDR3, as DNA: TGTGCCAGCAGCTTAGAGGGTCAACCGAACACTGAAGCTTTCTTT.

The chain couples TRBV2 to TRBJ1-2; 9 positions agree with TRBD1. The CDR3 runs 14 residues. Germline loops: CDR1 SNHLY, CDR2 FYNNEI. The V segment lost 6 bases and the J segment 5 bases; nucleotides outside the gene matches: 7. The CDR3 nucleotides are TGTGCCAGCAGCTACAGGGGGCGAAGTTATGGCTACACCTTC. Encoded protein: CASSYRGRSYGYTF.

As for this clone: This likely stems from a read error, as it lies one base from a far larger clone. V and J are TRBV5-1 and TRBJ2-5; 7 bases agree with TRBD1. In germline, CDR1 is SGHRS, CDR2 YFSETQ. CDR3 length: 16 residues. CDR3 bases: TGCGCCAGCGGCTTGGACGTGACAGGGATCCAAGAGACCCAGTACTTC. This codes for CASGLDVTGIQETQYF. The variable domain in full, completed from reference TRBV5-1 and TRBJ2-5, reads KAGVTQTPRYLIKTRGQQVTLSCSPISGHRSVSWYQQTPGQGLQFLFEYFSETQRNKGNFPGRFSGRQFSNSRSEMNVSTLELGDSALYLCASGLDVTGIQETQYFGPGTRLLVL.

This chain connects TRBV6-5 to TRBJ2-5, with 13 bases matching TRBD2. The J segment lost 4 bases and the V segment lost 2 bases, leaving 4 bases of the junction unmatched. In germline, CDR1 is MNHEY, CDR2 SVGAGI. CDR3 length equals 16 residues. The CDR3 DNA is TGTGCCAGCAGTTACGGTAGGACTAGCGGGGGAGAGACCCAGTACTTC. This encodes CASSYGRTSGGETQYF.

The V and J genes are TRBV5-1 and TRBJ1-3, with D possibly TRBD1 on 5 matching bases. This CDR3 comprises 14 residues. The V and J ends lost 0 bases and 4 bases respectively, with 8 bases between them. CDR1 and CDR2 (germline): SGHRS, YFSETQ. The CDR3 nucleotides read TGCGCCAGCAGCTTGGGGGGGATCGGAAACACCATATATTTT. Translating gives CASSLGGIGNTIYF. Full variable domain (rest looked up from reference TRBV5-1 and TRBJ1-3): KAGVTQTPRYLIKTRGQQVTLSCSPISGHRSVSWYQQTPGQGLQFLFEYFSETQRNKGNFPGRFSGRQFSNSRSEMNVSTLELGDSALYLCASSLGGIGNTIYFGEGSWLTVV.

The chain couples TRBV7-2 to TRBJ2-5; D is perhaps TRBD2 (5 bases). The CDR3 has 15 residues. V lost 3 bases to trimming and J lost 4 bases, with 15 bases between them. The V gene's germline CDR1 is SGHTA and CDR2 FQGNSA. CDR3 in DNA: TGTGCCAGCAGCTTGCGGGCTACAGCCACAGAGACCCAGTACTTC. Its translation: CASSLRATATETQYF.

The chain recombines TRBV18 with TRBJ1-2, with D maybe TRBD1 (5 bases). The CDR3 length is 14 residues. V gave up 2 bases and J gave up 3 bases, with 10 bases separating them. The V gene's germline CDR1 is KGHSH and CDR2 LQKENI. This CDR3 reads CASSPKGKDYGYTF. In DNA form, the CDR3 reads TGTGCCAGCTCACCAAAGGGGAAGGACTATGGCTACACCTTC. Combining the CDR3 with reference TRBV18 and TRBJ1-2 gives the whole variable domain NAGVMQNPRHLVRRRGQEARLRCSPMKGHSHVYWYRQLPEEGLKFMVYLQKENIIDESGMPKERFSAEFPKEGPSILRIQQVVRGDSAAYFCASSPKGKDYGYTFGSGTRLTVV.

The chain recombines TRBV5-1 with TRBJ2-7; 9 bases match TRBD1. Germline-derived CDR1 and CDR2 are SGHRS and YFSETQ. CDR3 length equals 18 residues. The ends lost 0 bases at V and 1 base at J; junction bases unmatched: 11. In nucleotides, the CDR3 is TGCGCCAGCAGCTTGGCCTCGGGGACAGGGAAGAGGTCCTACGAGCAGTACTTC. Translation: CASSLASGTGKRSYEQYF.

Note on this clone: A far larger clone differs by one base, so this is likely a read error. Other DNA variants within this sample encode the same CDR3. V gene TRBV5-3 combines with J gene TRBJ1-2; unclear D gene. TRBV5-3 is placed among ORFs of uncertain function. Deletions cut 1 base from V and 4 bases from J, with 8 bases between. The CDR3 has 13 residues. CDR3 region: CARSLPGLYGYTF. CDR3 coding DNA: TGTGCCAGAAGCTTGCCTGGACTCTATGGCTACACCTTC.

A word on this clone: The junction and the germline gene differ at one end; a read error may be behind it. This rearrangement joins TRBV20-1 to TRBJ2-7; D gene unclear. The CDR3 totals 11 residues. From germline, CDR1 is DFQATT and CDR2 SNEGSKA (reference sequence). The CDR3 nucleotides are TGCAGTGCTCGAGATGACTACGAGCAGTACTTC. It translates to CSARDDYEQYF.

A word on this clone: This likely stems from a read error, as it lies one base from a far larger clone. The rearrangement uses TRBV6-5 and TRBJ2-5; TRBD2 agrees at 8 bases. The DNA end is more similar to TRBJ2-7, so the J call may be wrong. The CDR3 covers 13 residues. Germline-derived CDR1 and CDR2 are MNHEY and SVGAGI. The CDR3 spells CASSLAGGYEQYF. CDR3 DNA sequence: TGTGCCAGCAGCCTTGCGGGGGGCTACGAGCAGTACTTC.

The chain recombines TRBV9 with TRBJ2-7; 8 nucleotides agree with TRBD2. This CDR3 has 15 amino acids. After removal of 0 bases from V and 4 bases from J, the junction contained 6 bases not matched to a gene. Germline assignment: CDR1 SGDLS and CDR2 YYNGEE. Written as DNA, the CDR3 is TGTGCCAGCAGCGTAGCCGGGGGGGATGGGTACGAGCAGTACTTC. The encoded protein is CASSVAGGDGYEQYF.

The chain carries TRBV5-6 and TRBJ1-1; D not certain. The CDR3 spans 13 residues. The V gene lost 4 bases and the J gene lost 8 bases, with 15 bases spanning the gap. Germline V CDR1 and CDR2: SGHDT, YYEEEE. The CDR3 DNA is TGTGCCAGCAGCGCTGGGGTACAAGAAGAAGCTTTCTTT. Its translation is CASSAGVQEEAFF.

V usage is TRBV28 and J usage is TRBJ1-1; D unclear. This CDR3 contains 16 residues. Germline lookup yields CDR1 MDHEN and CDR2 SYDVKM. The V end lost 6 bases, the J end lost 1 base, and 18 bases lay between the germline ends. The CDR3 reads CASSSLSVLGNTEAFF. Here the CDR3 DNA reads TGTGCCAGCAGCAGTTTGAGTGTGCTGGGGAACACTGAAGCTTTCTTT.

The CDR3 protein is CASSPSLGIEREQFF. The DNA of the CDR3 is TGTGCCAGCTCACCGTCGTTGGGGATCGAAAGGGAGCAGTTCTTC. This rearrangement joins TRBV18 to TRBJ2-1; no firm D call. This CDR3 comprises 15 residues. The germline CDR1 and CDR2 sequences are KGHSH and LQKENI. Trimming shortened V by 3 bases and J by 10 bases, and 19 bases separated the two germline ends.

V and J are TRBV2 and TRBJ1-1; D call uncertain. V lost 8 bases to trimming and J lost 1 base, with 11 bases between them. Germline lookup yields CDR1 SNHLY and CDR2 FYNNEI. The CDR3 runs to 13 residues. The CDR3 loop is CASEVGRNTEAFF. In DNA, the CDR3 is TGTGCCAGCGAGGTGGGGAGGAACACTGAAGCTTTCTTT.

The rearrangement links TRBV28 to TRBJ2-7; no reliable D call. The V and J ends lost 5 bases and 5 bases respectively, with 13 bases between them. The CDR3 runs to 13 residues. CDR1 is MDHEN and CDR2 is SYDVKM in the germline V gene. This chain's CDR3 is CASSPDSIHEQYF. The CDR3 DNA reads as TGTGCCAGCAGTCCCGACTCTATTCACGAGCAGTACTTC.

The chain joins TRBV11-2 to TRBJ2-7, with TRBD1 matching 8 bases. The V segment lost 3 bases and the J segment 6 bases; nucleotides outside the gene matches: 10. The CDR3 contains 15 residues. The germline gives CDR1 SGHAT, CDR2 FQNNGV. The CDR3 reads CASSLGDRGYGEQYF. In nucleotides, the CDR3 is TGTGCCAGCAGCTTGGGAGACAGGGGATACGGCGAGCAGTACTTC.

This rearrangement joins TRBV29-1 to TRBJ1-5; 10 bases agree with TRBD1. Germline assignment: CDR1 SQVTM and CDR2 ANQGSEA. The CDR3 has 13 residues. V dropped 6 bases and J dropped 5; count of bases not matched to a gene: 4. The CDR3 here is CSVQTGGDQPQHF. The DNA for the CDR3 is TGCAGCGTCCAGACAGGGGGCGATCAGCCCCAGCATTTT. Combining the CDR3 with reference TRBV29-1 and TRBJ1-5 gives the whole variable domain SAVISQKPSRDICQRGTSLTIQCQVDSQVTMMFWYRQQPGQSLTLIATANQGSEATYESGFVIDKFPISRPNLTFSTLTVSNMSPEDSSIYLCSVQTGGDQPQHFGDGTRLSIL.

This clone was observed a handful of times. It may be a read error: a sequence one base away is much more abundant. The chain links TRBV6-1 to TRBJ2-7; 7 bases match TRBD1. With 6 bases clipped from V and 2 bases from J, the junction kept 10 bases outside the gene matches. In germline, CDR1 is MNHNS, CDR2 SASEGT. The CDR3 is 15 residues long. CDR3 region: CASRTDREGTYEQYF. The CDR3 nucleotides are TGTGCCAGCAGAACCGACAGGGAAGGGACCTACGAGCAGTACTTC.

This clone was observed a single time. The chain joins TRBV6-5 to TRBJ2-3; a possible D gene is TRBD1 (5 bases). The ends were cut back, 2 bases at V and 6 bases at J, with 12 bases in the middle. CDR1 and CDR2 from the germline V gene are MNHEY and SVGAGI. The CDR3 extends over 14 amino acids. The CDR3 DNA reads as TGTGCCAGCAGTTACGGCGACTGGGGCGATACGCAGTATTTT. Protein product: CASSYGDWGDTQYF.